This TCR beta chain was documented in a study of blood T cell repertoires in COVID-19. In the study overall: Both acute and convalescent COVID-19 samples were obtained from the United States, Italy and Spain.

Germline V gives CDR1 LGHNA, CDR2 YNFKEQ. V lost 6 bases, J lost 8 bases, and 10 bases stayed unmatched. The CDR3 loop spans 16 amino acids. Sequencing was performed with immunoSEQ multiplex PCR; in TCRdb, only in-frame clones are kept and a portion is missing. The sample shows under 200,000 clones, about nine tenths of them seen only once. The chain employs TRBV4-2 and TRBJ1-4; 12 nucleotides align to TRBD1. The TCR sequence derives from a man between 65 and 85 years old with acute or convalescent COVID-19. Specimen: peripheral blood. The CDR3: CASRERGTGGEEKLFF. The CDR3 DNA reads TGTGCCAGCAGGGAGCGAGGGACAGGGGGCGAGGAAAAACTGTTTTTT.